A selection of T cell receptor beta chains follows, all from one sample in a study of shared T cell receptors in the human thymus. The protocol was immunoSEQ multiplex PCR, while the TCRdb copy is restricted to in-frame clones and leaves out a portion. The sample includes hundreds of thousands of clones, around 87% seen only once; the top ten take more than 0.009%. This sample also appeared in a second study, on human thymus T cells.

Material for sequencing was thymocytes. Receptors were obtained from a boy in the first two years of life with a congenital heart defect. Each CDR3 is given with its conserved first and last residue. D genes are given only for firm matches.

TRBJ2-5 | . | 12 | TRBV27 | CASSSGQETQYF | TGTGCCAGCAGTTCGGGTCAAGAGACCCAGTACTTC
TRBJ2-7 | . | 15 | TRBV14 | CASSQGQATTYEQYF | TGTGCCAGCAGCCAAGGACAGGCGACTACCTACGAGCAGTACTTC
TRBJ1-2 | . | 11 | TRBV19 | CASSSAPGYTF | TGTGCCAGTAGTTCAGCGCCTGGCTACACCTTC
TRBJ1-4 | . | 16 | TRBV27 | CASSPWGGVPNEKLFF | TGTGCCAGCAGTCCATGGGGGGGAGTACCTAATGAAAAACTGTTTTTT
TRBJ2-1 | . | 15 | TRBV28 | CASSFERGKYNEQFF | TGTGCCAGCAGTTTTGAACGGGGGAAGTACAATGAGCAGTTCTTC
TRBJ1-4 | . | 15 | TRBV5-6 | CASNQRQVLNEKLFF | TGTGCCAGCAATCAAAGACAGGTCCTTAATGAAAAACTGTTTTTT
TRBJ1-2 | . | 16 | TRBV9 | CASSVGSGARSYGYTF | TGTGCCAGCAGCGTAGGGTCTGGGGCGCGGTCCTATGGCTACACCTTC
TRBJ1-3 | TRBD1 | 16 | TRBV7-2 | CASSLAGQGTGNTIYF | TGTGCCAGCAGCTTAGCGGGACAGGGGACTGGAAACACCATATATTTT
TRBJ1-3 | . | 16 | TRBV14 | CASSQSPPRSGNTIYF | TGTGCCAGCAGCCAAAGCCCACCTCGGTCTGGAAACACCATATATTTT
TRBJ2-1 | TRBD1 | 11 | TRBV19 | CASNSGTGQFF | TGTGCCAGTAACTCCGGGACAGGGCAGTTCTTC
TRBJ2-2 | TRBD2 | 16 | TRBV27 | CASSLYAGGATGELFF | TGTGCCAGCAGTTTGTACGCGGGGGGCGCAACCGGGGAGCTGTTTTTT
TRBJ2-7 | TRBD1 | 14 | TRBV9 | CASSASGTVYEQYF | TGTGCCAGCAGCGCCTCCGGGACAGTCTACGAGCAGTACTTC
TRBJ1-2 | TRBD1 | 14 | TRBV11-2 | CASSLVGQGDGYTF | TGTGCCAGCAGCTTAGTGGGGCAGGGGGATGGCTACACCTTC
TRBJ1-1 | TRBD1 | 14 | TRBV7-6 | CASSAMDRVAEAFF | TGTGCCAGCAGCGCGATGGACAGGGTCGCTGAAGCTTTCTTT
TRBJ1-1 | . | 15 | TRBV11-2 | CASSLDRQEPTEAFF | TGTGCCAGCAGCTTAGATCGCCAGGAACCCACTGAAGCTTTCTTT
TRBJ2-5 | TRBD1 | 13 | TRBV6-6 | CASWYRGEETQYF | TGTGCCAGTTGGTACAGGGGGGAAGAGACCCAGTACTTC
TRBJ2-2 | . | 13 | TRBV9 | CASSVTEPGELFF | TGTGCCAGCAGCGTGACAGAGCCCGGGGAGCTGTTTTTT
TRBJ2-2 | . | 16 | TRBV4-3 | CASSQVDPTIAGELFF | TGCGCCAGCAGCCAAGTAGACCCGACAATCGCCGGGGAGCTGTTTTTT
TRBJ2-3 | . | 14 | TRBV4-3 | CASSQRDRTDTQYF | TGCGCCAGCAGCCAGCGGGACAGAACAGATACGCAGTATTTT
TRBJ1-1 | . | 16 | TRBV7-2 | CASSLRAGQANTEAFF | TGTGCCAGCAGCTTAAGGGCGGGGCAGGCCAACACTGAAGCTTTCTTT
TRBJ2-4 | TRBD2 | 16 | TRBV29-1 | CSVEVGGDGAKNIQYF | TGCAGCGTTGAAGTGGGGGGGGACGGAGCCAAAAACATTCAGTACTTC
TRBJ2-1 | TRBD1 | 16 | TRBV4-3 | CASSQETGTGLSEQFF | TGCGCCAGCAGCCAAGAAACCGGGACAGGGTTAAGTGAGCAGTTCTTC
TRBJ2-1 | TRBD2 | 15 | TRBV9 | CASSVGGRSYNEQFF | TGTGCCAGCAGCGTCGGGGGGAGGTCCTACAATGAGCAGTTCTTC
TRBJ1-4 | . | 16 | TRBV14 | CASSQARRRRDEKLFF | TGTGCCAGCAGCCAAGCGAGGCGCAGACGGGATGAAAAACTGTTTTTT
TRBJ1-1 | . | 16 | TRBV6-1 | CASREDRKGGNTEAFF | TGTGCCAGCAGGGAAGACAGGAAAGGGGGGAACACTGAAGCTTTCTTT
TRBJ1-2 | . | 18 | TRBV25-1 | CASSEYSPQGRGNYGYTF | TGTGCCAGCAGTGAATATTCTCCCCAAGGCCGGGGAAACTATGGCTACACCTTC
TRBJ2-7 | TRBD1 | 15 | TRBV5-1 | CASSLGSGGKYEQYF | TGCGCCAGCAGCTTGGGGTCAGGGGGCAAGTACGAGCAGTACTTC